This note documents a single TCR beta chain sequence. Antigen unknown. CDR1 KGHSH and CDR2 LQKENI come from the germline V gene. J gave up 5 bases and V 2 bases, and 9 bases lay outside the gene matches. The CDR3 length is 16 residues. Profiled with immunoSEQ multiplex PCR; TCRdb holds only in-frame clones, not every one. This table has almost 5,500 clones, 46% appearing once. The data derive from a study of STAT3 mutations in large granular lymphocyte leukemia. Across the whole study: Among longitudinally sequenced T-LGLL patients, roughly half had canonical activating STAT3 mutations detected.

Study findings and constraints: A small but highly pathogenic clone may have been missed. In several patients, dominant TCR clone burden exceeded STAT3 mutant burden. Every T-cell large granular lymphocyte leukemia patient had at least one immunodominant TCR beta clonotype.

The V call is TRBV18, the J call TRBJ1-5; 7 positions agree with TRBD1. The source material was peripheral blood mononuclear cells. The clonotype was recovered from a woman aged 65 to 85 with T-cell large granular lymphocyte leukemia. Some clones in this sample may be carry-over from other donors' samples. This chain's CDR3 is CASSPRTGGIDQPQHF. The DNA of the CDR3 is TGTGCCAGCTCACCAAGGACAGGCGGTATCGATCAGCCCCAGCATTTT.